The sample holds a few counts of the clone carrying this T cell receptor (beta chain). The CDR3 runs 14 residues. Trimming removed 0 bases at V and 6 bases at J, with 9 bases between. Germline lookup yields CDR1 SGHRS and CDR2 YFSETQ. The sample belongs to a study of T-cell reconstitution after alpha-beta-depleted transplantation in children. Library preparation (for TCRbeta) was performed with unique molecular identifiers. Using its own MiXCR run on the PCR reads, TCRdb lists one record per CDR3 protein. The sample contains about 540,000 distinct CDR3 sequences, approximately 20% of which appear only once.

Sequences were derived from PBMCs from the stem cell graft donor, sampled from the stem cell graft. J is TRBJ2-2 and V is TRBV5-1; D is perhaps TRBD2 (5 bases). The TCR sequence derives from a human donor who donated a stem cell graft to a child with acute lymphoblastic leukemia. The CDR3 DNA reads TGCGCCAGCAGCTTGGTGACGGGGTCCGGGGAGCTGTTTTTT. Translation: CASSLVTGSGELFF.